These 13 T cell receptor beta chains were all obtained from the same sample, sequenced in a study of blood T cells in healthy people across ages. Sample-barcoded 5' priming and a J-beta primer mix drove a second PCR of roughly 7 to 11 cycles. TCRdb used MiXCR to reprocess the 5' RACE reads, holding one entry per CDR3 protein. The sample consists of about 650,000 distinct CDR3 sequences, about 30% of them appearing once. Sequenced input: blood. Source of these receptors: a woman aged 80 or over in good health.

This clonotype was seen many times. The rearrangement links TRBV9 to TRBJ2-5; D is perhaps TRBD1 (5 bases). The germline V gene has CDR1 SGDLS and CDR2 YYNGEE. The germline V and J ends were trimmed by 5 bases and 1 base, with 12 bases remaining between them. The CDR3 totals 14 residues. This CDR3 reads CASSFGQGQETQYF. In nucleotides, the CDR3 is TGTGCCAGCAGTTTCGGGCAGGGCCAAGAGACCCAGTACTTC.

This clonotype was found a few times. CDR3 bases: TGTGCCAGCAGCCAAGAAGCGGGGCCAGGAGATACGCAGTATTTT. This sequence encodes CASSQEAGPGDTQYF. This rearrangement joins TRBV3-1 to TRBJ2-3; 7 bases fit TRBD2. V lost 0 bases to trimming and J lost 5 bases; unmatched junction nucleotides: 5. Germline V lookup: CDR1 LGHDT, CDR2 YNNKEL (reference sequence). The CDR3 runs 15 residues.

As concerns this clonotype: One end of the junction varies from germline; a read error may be responsible. The J gene is TRBJ2-1, the V gene TRBV6-6; 10 nucleotides line up with TRBD2. This CDR3 spans 13 amino acids. Germline V gene data show CDR1 as MNHNY and CDR2 as SVGAGI (reference sequence). The CDR3 sequence: CASSWELAGYRVF. CDR3 coding DNA: TGTGCCAGCAGTTGGGAACTAGCGGGGTATCGGGTCTTC.

This clonotype was counted a few times. The V and J genes are TRBV4-1 and TRBJ2-3; D remains unclear. V was clipped by 2 bases and J by 2 bases, with 5 bases between them. The CDR3 contains 13 residues. Germline-derived CDR1 and CDR2 are MGHRA and YSYEKL. Here the CDR3 DNA reads TGCGCCAGCAGCCAACGAGTCACAGATACGCAGTATTTT. It specifies CASSQRVTDTQYF.

This clonotype appeared many times. This rearrangement joins TRBV5-1 to TRBJ2-7; 7 nucleotides match TRBD1. In germline, CDR1 is SGHRS, CDR2 YFSETQ. The J segment lost 4 bases and the V segment lost 5 bases, leaving 0 bases of the junction unmatched. CDR3 size: 11 residues. This CDR3 reads CASRTGYEQYF. In DNA form, the CDR3 reads TGCGCCAGCAGGACAGGGTACGAGCAGTACTTC.

This clonotype was detected ten times or more. V gene TRBV28 combines with J gene TRBJ1-2, with D hard to call. V lost 1 base, J lost 2 bases, and 8 bases lay in between. Per the germline V gene, CDR1 is MDHEN and CDR2 is SYDVKM. This CDR3 is 14 amino acids long. In nucleotides, the CDR3 is TGTGCCAGCAGTTTATCCACGGGGAACTATGGCTACACCTTC. This encodes CASSLSTGNYGYTF.

This clonotype was seen more than once but under ten times. A much larger clone lies a single base off, so this may be a read error. This chain links TRBV5-1 with TRBJ1-2; D not certain. The ends were cut back, 0 bases at V and 2 bases at J, with 5 bases in the middle. The CDR3 spans 13 residues. The germline V gene encodes CDR1 SGHRS and CDR2 YFSETQ. CDR3 protein: CASSLEDNYGYTF. CDR3 sequence (DNA): TGCGCCAGCAGCTTGGAGGACAACTATGGCTACACCTTC.

About this clonotype: A much larger clone differs from this one at a single base, so this may be a read error. The gene calls are TRBV24-1 and TRBJ2-3, with D possibly TRBD2 on 6 matching bases. The CDR3 contains 16 residues. Per the germline V gene, CDR1 is KGHDR and CDR2 is SFDVKD. The CDR3 DNA is TGTGTCACCAGTGATGGAGGGTTGGGAGTTGCGGATACGCAGTATTTT. This gives the protein CVTSDGGLGVADTQYF.

In the case of this clonotype: A much larger clone differs by one base, so this may be a read error. This chain connects TRBV7-8 to TRBJ2-6; 7 bases agree with TRBD1. Germline CDR1 and CDR2: SGHVS and FQNEAQ. The CDR3 runs 19 residues. CDR3 nucleotide sequence: TGTGCCAGCAGCTTATATAATCCGGGACAGTACTCTGGGGCCGACGTCCTGACTTTC. Amino acid sequence: CASSLYNPGQYSGADVLTF. Variable domain in full (rest from reference TRBV7-8 and TRBJ2-6): GAGVSQSPRYKVAKRGQDVALRCDPISGHVSLFWYQQALGQGPEFLTYFQNEAQLDKSGLPSDRFFAERPEGSVSTLKIQRTQQEDSAVYLCASSLYNPGQYSGADVLTFGAGSRLTVL.

This clonotype was detected many times. The V and J genes are TRBV28 and TRBJ2-6; D uncertain. Germline V gives CDR1 MDHEN, CDR2 SYDVKM. Trimming cost V 5 bases and J 4 bases, with 15 bases left between them. This CDR3 region has 16 residues. CDR3 nucleotide sequence: TGTGCCAGCAGTCACCAAACCACGACAGGGGCCAACGTCCTGACTTTC. Its protein product is CASSHQTTTGANVLTF.

This clonotype was seen once. A much larger clone lies a single base off, so this may be a read error. The J gene is TRBJ1-2, the V gene TRBV2, with D perhaps TRBD1 (6 bases). The length of the CDR3 is 14 residues. Germline CDR1 reads SNHLY; CDR2 reads FYNNEI. For the CDR3, the DNA is TGTGCCAGCAGCGGGACAACAGATAACTATGGCTGCACCTTC. Residues: CASSGTTDNYGCTF.

This clonotype was seen only a few times. This chain uses TRBV2 with TRBJ2-5; possible D gene TRBD2, 6 bases. The V end lost 2 bases, the J end lost 3 bases, and 10 bases lay between the germline ends. The CDR3 consists of 14 residues. Germline assignment: CDR1 SNHLY and CDR2 FYNNEI. In DNA, the CDR3 is TGTGCCAGCAGTGAAAGATGGGGGGAAGAGACCCAGTACTTC. Protein: CASSERWGEETQYF.

To note about this clonotype: A much larger clone lies one base from this, so it may be a read error. The V call is TRBV4-1, the J call TRBJ2-5; no firm D call. The DNA end is a closer match to TRBJ2-1, so the J assignment may be wrong. The germline V gene encodes CDR1 MGHRA and CDR2 YSYEKL. This CDR3 has 14 residues. CDR3 loop: CASSQGLMRETQFF. The DNA for the CDR3 is TGCGCCAGCAGCCAAGGGCTGATGCGAGAGACCCAGTTCTTC.